This TCR beta chain derives from a study of identical twins. Points from the study as a whole: Twin pairs' shared out-of-frame alpha sequences were enriched in low generation probability.

TCRdb called the 5' RACE reads again in MiXCR, with one record for every CDR3 protein. The sample holds approximately 490,000 distinct CDR3 sequences, under 25% seen once. The CDR3 extends over 14 amino acids. The germline V and J ends were trimmed by 3 bases and 5 bases, with 13 bases remaining between them. Germline V gives CDR1 MNHNS, CDR2 SASEGT. As regards this clonotype: Its antigen remains unidentified.

These data also featured in a second study, about yellow fever vaccine responses in identical twins.

This receptor was obtained from a young woman in good health. Sequencing was done on a sample of CD4+ T cells sorted from blood. The chain recombines TRBV6-1 with TRBJ2-5; D may match TRBD1 or TRBD2 (6 bases each). CDR3 in DNA: TGTGCCAGCAGTGAGGACAGCCGGGGGGAGACCCAGTACTTC. It yields the protein CASSEDSRGETQYF.